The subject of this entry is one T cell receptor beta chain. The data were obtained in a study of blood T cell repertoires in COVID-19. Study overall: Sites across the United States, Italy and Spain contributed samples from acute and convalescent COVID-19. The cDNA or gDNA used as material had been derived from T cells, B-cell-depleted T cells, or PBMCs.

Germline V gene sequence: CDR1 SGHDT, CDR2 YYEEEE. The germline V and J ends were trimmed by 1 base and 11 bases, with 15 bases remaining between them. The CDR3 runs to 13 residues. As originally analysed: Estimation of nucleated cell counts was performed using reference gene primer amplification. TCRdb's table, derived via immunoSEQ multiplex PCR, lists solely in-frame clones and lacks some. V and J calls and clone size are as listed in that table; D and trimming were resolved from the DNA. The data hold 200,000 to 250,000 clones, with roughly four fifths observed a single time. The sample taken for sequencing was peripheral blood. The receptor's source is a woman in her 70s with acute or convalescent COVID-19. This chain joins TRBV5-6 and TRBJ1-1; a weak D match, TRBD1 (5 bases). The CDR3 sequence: CASSLHRFSSAFF. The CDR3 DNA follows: TGTGCCAGCAGCTTGCACAGGTTCTCGTCGGCTTTCTTT. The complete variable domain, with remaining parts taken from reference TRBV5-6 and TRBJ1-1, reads DAGVTQSPTHLIKTRGQQVTLRCSPKSGHDTVSWYQQALGQGPQFIFQYYEEEERQRGNFPDRFSGHQFPNYSSELNVNALLLGDSALYLCASSLHRFSSAFFGQGTRLTVV.